The rows below give T cell receptor beta chains drawn from one sample of a study of tumor-infiltrating lymphocytes in oesophageal squamous cell carcinoma. MiXCR was run by TCRdb on the PCR reads, yielding one entry per CDR3 protein. This table has under 20,000 distinct CDR3 sequences, approximately 54% appearing once. Sequencing was done on a sample of esophageal tumor tissue. The receptors originated from a female donor with esophageal squamous cell carcinoma. CDR3s include the opening cysteine and the closing phenylalanine or tryptophan. A D gene is named only where the DNA matches it firmly. Clone size is shown for a subset of rows, as once, few, many or a class of expanded clone.

>TRBJ2-5|TRBD1|TRBV7-9|NA
CASSQGTAQETQYF
TGTGCCAGCAGCCAAGGGACAGCACAAGAGACCCAGTACTTC
>TRBJ2-7|TRBD2|TRBV28|many
CASSFSGGPYPEQYF
TGTGCCAGCAGTTTCTCGGGGGGGCCTTACCCGGAGCAGTACTTC
>TRBJ2-3|TRBD1|TRBV7-2|NA
CASSLAVTGGLRTQYF
TGTGCCAGCAGCTTAGCTGTGACAGGGGGACTTCGTACGCAGTATTTT
>TRBJ1-2|NA|TRBV7-2|NA
CASSFSFFSKNGYTF
TGTGCCAGCAGTTTCAGCTTCTTCAGCAAAAACGGCTACACCTTC
>TRBJ2-7|TRBD2|TRBV5-4|many
CASSGGLAGASYEQYF
TGTGCCAGCAGCGGGGGACTAGCGGGGGCCTCCTACGAGCAGTACTTC
>TRBJ2-3|NA|TRBV7-6|few
CASSPRGVSTDTQYF
TGTGCCAGCAGCCCAAGAGGGGTTAGCACAGATACGCAGTATTTT
>TRBJ2-1|NA|TRBV9|many
CASSVQPGTRNEQFF
TGTGCCAGCAGCGTACAGCCCGGGACGAGAAATGAGCAGTTCTTC
>TRBJ2-5|TRBD1|TRBV7-2|NA
CASSRDRTQETQYF
TGTGCCAGCAGCCGGGACAGGACACAAGAGACCCAGTACTTC
>TRBJ2-7|TRBD1|TRBV28|NA
CASSFDPGQGAREQYF
TGTGCCAGCAGTTTCGACCCGGGACAGGGGGCTCGCGAGCAGTACTTC
>TRBJ1-5|NA|TRBV12-3/TRBV12-4|once
CASSLLPDNSNQPQHF
TGTGCCAGCAGTTTATTGCCGGATAATAGCAATCAGCCCCAGCATTTT
>TRBJ2-1|TRBD2|TRBV7-2|NA
CASSLGSGRDEQFF
TGTGCCAGCAGCTTAGGGAGCGGGAGGGATGAGCAGTTCTTC
>TRBJ2-3|NA|TRBV5-4|many
CASRGRSQGDTQYF
TGTGCCAGCAGGGGGAGATCCCAAGGTGATACGCAGTATTTT
>TRBJ2-7|NA|TRBV7-2|NA
CASSFNSYYEQYF
TGTGCCAGCAGCTTCAACAGCTACTACGAGCAGTACTTC
>TRBJ2-5|TRBD1|TRBV7-2|NA
CASSLGPGGETQYF
TGTGCCAGCAGCTTAGGCCCAGGGGGAGAGACCCAGTACTTC
>TRBJ1-1|TRBD1|TRBV7-6|NA
CASSRGQGNTEAFF
TGTGCCAGCAGCCGGGGACAGGGGAACACTGAAGCTTTCTTT
>TRBJ2-1|TRBD2|TRBV12-3/TRBV12-4|few
CASSLKRERQFF
TGTGCCAGCAGTCTGAAGCGGGAGAGGCAGTTCTTC
>TRBJ2-7|NA|TRBV28|few
CASIGREAAADEQYF
TGTGCCAGCATTGGCAGGGAGGCTGCTGCAGACGAGCAGTACTTC
>TRBJ2-3|TRBD1|TRBV19|NA
CASRRGPSTDTQYF
TGTGCCAGTAGAAGGGGGCCTAGCACAGATACGCAGTATTTT
>TRBJ1-2|NA|TRBV7-3|NA
CASSLIGGADGYTF
TGTGCCAGCAGCTTAATCGGGGGAGCTGATGGCTACACCTTC
>TRBJ2-2|TRBD2|TRBV9|NA
CASSPSGRGRLGTGELFF
TGTGCCAGCAGTCCTAGCGGGAGGGGCAGATTGGGAACCGGGGAGCTGTTTTTT
>TRBJ1-2|TRBD1|TRBV7-9|NA
CASSLGGAQGAGGYTF
TGTGCCAGCAGCTTAGGAGGAGCACAGGGGGCGGGAGGCTACACCTTC
>TRBJ2-1|NA|TRBV7-3|NA
CASSLPTYNEQFF
TGTGCCAGCAGCTTACCGACCTACAATGAGCAGTTCTTC
>TRBJ2-3|TRBD1|TRBV2|few
CASSEAPPGQGGGTDTQYF
TGTGCCAGCAGTGAAGCACCCCCAGGACAGGGCGGCGGAACAGATACGCAGTATTTT
>TRBJ2-5|NA|TRBV7-8|few
CASSLSEVRKETQYF
TGTGCCAGCAGCTTAAGTGAGGTCAGAAAAGAGACCCAGTACTTC
>TRBJ2-3|TRBD2|TRBV7-9|many
CASSRTSGGAFIDTQYF
TGTGCCAGCAGCCGGACTAGCGGGGGGGCTTTTATAGATACGCAGTATTTT
>TRBJ2-1|NA|TRBV6-6|NA
CASSYSMWAGRNEQFF
TGTGCCAGCAGTTACTCGATGTGGGCAGGGAGGAATGAGCAGTTCTTC
>TRBJ1-6|NA|TRBV6-1|many
CASRGLRGNSPLHF
TGTGCCAGCAGGGGACTCAGGGGTAATTCACCCCTCCACTTT
>TRBJ2-7|TRBD2|TRBV3-1|few
CASSPGLAGEVPPYEQYF
TGTGCCAGCAGCCCAGGACTAGCGGGAGAGGTTCCGCCCTACGAGCAGTACTTC
>TRBJ2-2|NA|TRBV14|many
CASSRVSNANTGELFF
TGTGCCAGCAGCCGGGTCAGCAATGCGAACACCGGGGAGCTGTTTTTT
>TRBJ2-4|TRBD1|TRBV10-3|NA
CAISESTGGTGYTF
TGTGCCATCAGTGAGTCGACAGGGGGTACTGGCTATACCTTC
>TRBJ2-1|NA|TRBV6-5|few
CASRRQAYNEQFF
TGTGCCAGCCGCAGACAGGCCTACAATGAGCAGTTCTTC
>TRBJ2-6|NA|TRBV7-3|NA
CASSDRSGANVLTF
TGTGCCAGCAGCGACAGATCTGGGGCCAACGTCCTGACTTTC
>TRBJ2-5|NA|TRBV6-6|NA
CASRFVYGLQETQYF
TGTGCCAGCAGATTCGTGTACGGGCTACAAGAGACCCAGTACTTC
>TRBJ2-6|NA|TRBV7-3|NA
CASSLMGRSGANVLTF
TGTGCCAGCAGCTTAATGGGCCGCTCTGGGGCCAACGTCCTGACTTTC
>TRBJ2-1|NA|TRBV7-2|once
CASSLSLERRHEQFF
TGTGCCAGCAGCTTATCACTAGAGCGGCGGCATGAGCAGTTCTTC
>TRBJ2-7|NA|TRBV6-5|NA
CASRRQGSNYEQYF
TGTGCCAGCAGGAGGCAGGGATCAAACTACGAGCAGTACTTC
>TRBJ2-7|NA|TRBV10-3|medium-sized
CAISDPGRSSYEQYF
TGTGCCATCAGTGACCCCGGACGGTCCTCCTACGAGCAGTACTTC
>TRBJ2-7|NA|TRBV2|NA
CASRNQYTDTQYF
TGTGCCAGCAGGAATCAGTACACAGATACGCAGTACTTC
>TRBJ2-3|NA|TRBV7-2|NA
CASSLASGSTITDTQYF
TGTGCCAGCAGCTTAGCGTCCGGCTCCACAATCACAGATACGCAGTATTTT
>TRBJ2-1|NA|TRBV7-3|once
CASSLDASYNEQFF
TGTGCCAGCAGCTTAGACGCGAGTTACAATGAGCAGTTCTTC
>TRBJ2-7|NA|TRBV7-8|NA
CASSLPGVTYEQYF
TGTGCCAGCAGCTTACCAGGGGTAACCTACGAGCAGTACTTC
>TRBJ2-3|NA|TRBV12-3/TRBV12-4|NA
CASSRRGLGTDTQYF
TGTGCCAGCAGTCGCAGGGGTCTTGGCACAGATACGCAGTATTTT
>TRBJ2-7|NA|TRBV12-3/TRBV12-4|NA
CASSRGGQHYEQYF
TGTGCCAGCAGCCGCGGGGGACAGCACTACGAGCAGTACTTC
>TRBJ2-1|TRBD1|TRBV6-6|NA
CASSYWGQGYEQFF
TGTGCCAGCAGTTACTGGGGACAGGGGTACGAGCAGTTCTTC
>TRBJ2-5|TRBD2|TRBV6-1|NA
CASSTRTSGRFAGELYF
TGTGCCAGCAGTACCCGGACTAGCGGGAGGTTTGCCGGGGAGCTGTACTTC
>TRBJ2-7|TRBD1|TRBV7-2|NA
CASTPGQSYNEQYF
TGTGCCAGCACCCCGGGACAGTCCTACAATGAGCAGTACTTC
>TRBJ1-5|TRBD1|TRBV6-9|NA
CASTLYRGGNQPQHF
TGTGCCAGCACCCTCTACAGGGGAGGCAATCAGCCCCAGCATTTT
>TRBJ2-7|TRBD1|TRBV7-8|NA
CASSSTGQYSPLHF
TGTGCCAGCAGTTCGACAGGGCAGTATTCACCCCTCCACTTC
>TRBJ2-3|NA|TRBV6-1|few
CASVFGSAADTQYF
TGTGCCAGCGTCTTCGGGAGTGCCGCAGATACGCAGTATTTT
>TRBJ2-5|TRBD2|TRBV20-1|NA
CSALQLAGVETQYF
TGCAGTGCTCTTCAACTAGCGGGAGTTGAGACCCAGTACTTC
>TRBJ1-1|TRBD1|TRBV6-1|NA
CASSTDRGRTEAFF
TGTGCCAGCAGTACGGACAGGGGGAGGACTGAAGCTTTCTTT
>TRBJ1-2|NA|TRBV7-8|NA
CASSLGPTNGYTF
TGTGCCAGCAGCTTAGGGCCCACCAATGGCTACACCTTC
>TRBJ2-1|TRBD2|TRBV28|NA
CASTGGLYNEQFF
TGTGCCAGCACTGGGGGACTATACAATGAGCAGTTCTTC
>TRBJ2-5|TRBD2|TRBV12-3/TRBV12-4|NA
CASNLAGPGAETQYF
TGTGCCAGCAATTTAGCGGGACCAGGGGCAGAGACCCAGTACTTC
>TRBJ1-6|NA|TRBV12-3/TRBV12-4|NA
CASSVTGYNSPLHF
TGTGCCAGCAGTGTGACGGGCTATAATTCACCCCTCCACTTT